A single sample gave rise to the 9 T cell receptor beta chains below, sequenced in a study of T cell changes during pregnancy in multiple sclerosis. The table came from immunoSEQ multiplex PCR; TCRdb's copy has only in-frame clones and leaves some out. Of some 80,000 clones listed, 90% to 95% were seen once; the top ten hold around 1%. The specimen was peripheral blood, collected in the second trimester of pregnancy. These receptors all stem from a female donor with multiple sclerosis, enrolled in a pregnancy study.

The chain combines TRBV11-3 with TRBJ2-7; 8 positions match TRBD1. After removal of 5 bases from V and 11 bases from J, the junction contained 5 bases not matched to a gene. The CDR3 has 11 amino acids. Germline CDR1 and CDR2: SGHNT and YENEEA. The CDR3 DNA reads TGTGCCAGCAGCCCACAGGGGGTAAAGTACTTC. Translated: CASSPQGVKYF.

This clone was recorded once. The chain combines TRBV19 with TRBJ2-4; TRBD2 matches at 7 bases. The J segment lost 0 bases and the V segment lost 1 base, leaving 9 bases of the junction unmatched. The CDR3 has 18 amino acids. Germline loops: CDR1 LNHDA, CDR2 SQIVND (reference sequence). Here the CDR3 reads CASSIGGLHKLAKNIQYF. Here the CDR3 DNA reads TGTGCCAGTAGTATAGGGGGACTACATAAGCTAGCCAAAAACATTCAGTACTTC.

V is TRBV7-2 and J is TRBJ1-1, with D tentatively TRBD1 (5 bases). The germline V gene has CDR1 SGHTA and CDR2 FQGNSA. V was trimmed by 3 bases and J by 0 bases, leaving 11 bases between them. The CDR3 covers 15 residues. The CDR3 here is CASSLGSRVNTEAFF. CDR3 nucleotides: TGTGCCAGCAGCTTGGGGTCCAGGGTGAACACTGAAGCTTTCTTT.

This rearrangement joins TRBV15 to TRBJ1-5; D remains unclear. V was clipped by 0 bases and J by 2 bases, with 5 bases between them. The CDR3 is 14 residues long. CDR1 LNHNV and CDR2 YYDKDF come from the germline V gene (reference sequence). The CDR3 region has the DNA TGTGCCACCAGCAGAGATAGAGGCAATCAGCCCCAGCATTTT. This encodes CATSRDRGNQPQHF.

The rearrangement uses TRBV15 and TRBJ2-4, with 9 bases aligning to TRBD2. This CDR3 region has 19 residues. V lost 3 bases, J lost 2 bases, and 14 bases stayed unmatched. Germline V CDR1 and CDR2: LNHNV, YYDKDF (reference sequence). The CDR3 bases are TGTGCCACCAGCAGGCTCCTAGCGGGACCCCGGTTTTCCAAAAACATTCAGTACTTC. This encodes CATSRLLAGPRFSKNIQYF.

The chain has TRBV2 and TRBJ2-5; weak D call: TRBD2 (6 bases). CDR1 is SNHLY, CDR2 FYNNEI, per germline. CDR3 length: 15 residues. The ends were cut back, 6 bases at V and 2 bases at J, with 16 bases in the middle. The CDR3 DNA follows: TGTGCCAGCAGCGAAACCGGGACTGCACAAGAGACCCAGTACTTC. It specifies CASSETGTAQETQYF.

This chain connects TRBV28 to TRBJ2-7; TRBD2 agrees at 8 bases. The length of the CDR3 is 15 residues. J was trimmed by 5 bases and V by 6 bases; bases with no gene match: 12. Germline V gene sequence: CDR1 MDHEN, CDR2 SYDVKM. The CDR3 DNA follows: TGTGCCAGCAGCAGCCCGGCGGGAGGCGCTCACGAGCAGTACTTC. It encodes CASSSPAGGAHEQYF.

This rearrangement joins TRBV30 to TRBJ1-3; TRBD1 aligns across 10 bases. Germline CDR1 and CDR2: GTSNPN and SVGIG (reference sequence). The trim removed 7 bases at V and 7 bases at J, leaving 4 bases unmatched. The CDR3 has 12 residues. The CDR3 nucleotides are TGTGCCTCCTGGACAGGGGGGAACACCATATATTTT. Its translation: CASWTGGNTIYF. Looking up the rest from reference TRBV30 and TRBJ1-3 gives the full variable domain: SQTIHQWPATLVQPVGSPLSLECTVEGTSNPNLYWYRQAAGRGLQLLFYSVGIGQISSEVPQNLSASRPQDRQFILSSKKLLLSDSGFYLCASWTGGNTIYFGEGSWLTVV.

The chain couples TRBV29-1 to TRBJ1-3; 7 nucleotides align to TRBD1. The CDR3 is 15 residues long. Looked up from germline, CDR1 is SQVTM and CDR2 is ANQGSEA. V gave up 2 bases and J gave up 0 bases; unmatched junction bases: 4. This chain's CDR3 is CSVERDSPSGNTIYF. The CDR3, as DNA: TGCAGCGTTGAAAGGGACAGCCCCTCTGGAAACACCATATATTTT.